This T cell receptor beta chain stems from a study of blood T cell repertoires in COVID-19. Sequenced by immunoSEQ multiplex PCR; TCRdb stores in-frame clones only, minus some. Of approximately 68,000 clones in the sample, more than 80% were seen once. The length of the CDR3 is 17 residues. This chain joins TRBV21-1 and TRBJ2-7; TRBD2, the table's D call, was not compared with the DNA. TRBV21-1 is given as a pseudogene. Sequenced sample: peripheral blood. The sequence came from a woman over 75 with active or convalescent COVID-19. CDR3 coding DNA: TGTGCCAGCAGCAACCCCCACGGGGGGGGTGGGCGTCGCGAGCAGTACTTC. Translated, it gives CASSNPHGGGGRREQYF.